The 9 T cell receptor beta chains below come from one sample, sequenced in a study of blood T cell repertoires in COVID-19. The assay was immunoSEQ multiplex PCR, and TCRdb's table has in-frame clones only and misses some. The sample contains around 280,000 clones, 75% to 90% of which appear only once. Sequencing was carried out using PBMCs or T cells enriched from blood (not recorded which). These receptor sequences come from a woman in her thirties or forties who had recovered from COVID-19.

The V call is TRBV25-1, the J call TRBJ1-6, with D perhaps TRBD1 (6 bases). Germline V gene data show CDR1 as MGHDK and CDR2 as SYGVNS. The V and J ends lost 6 bases and 10 bases respectively, with 19 bases between them. This CDR3 is 15 amino acids long. CDR3 nucleotides: TGTGCCAGCAGCCCCCAGGGGCCCCCTATGTCACCCCTCCACTTT. Its protein is CASSPQGPPMSPLHF.

V is TRBV23-1 and J is TRBJ2-3, with TRBD2 identical over 13 bases. TRBV23-1 is designated an ORF whose function remains uncertain. This CDR3 is 21 amino acids long. J lost 2 bases, V lost 0 bases, and 14 bases had no gene match. The CDR3: CASSQSGTSGTRPRHTDTQYF. Written as DNA, the CDR3 is TGCGCCAGCAGTCAATCGGGGACTAGCGGGACGAGACCACGGCACACAGATACGCAGTATTTT.

This rearrangement joins TRBV2 to TRBJ2-7; 7 bases align to TRBD1. The CDR3 runs 14 residues. Germline assignment: CDR1 SNHLY and CDR2 FYNNEI. With 5 bases clipped from V and 4 bases from J, the junction kept 8 bases outside the gene matches. Written as DNA, the CDR3 is TGTGCCAGCAGTCTACAGGGGTGGGGGTACGAGCAGTACTTC. As protein: CASSLQGWGYEQYF. The full variable domain, completed using reference TRBV2 and TRBJ2-7, is EPEVTQTPSHQVTQMGQEVILRCVPISNHLYFYWYRQILGQKVEFLVSFYNNEISEKSEIFDDQFSVERPDGSNFTLKIRSTKLEDSAMYFCASSLQGWGYEQYFGPGTRLTVT.

This chain uses TRBV5-1 with TRBJ1-3; 8 nucleotides line up with TRBD1. Germline CDR1 reads SGHRS; CDR2 reads YFSETQ. The CDR3 contains 14 residues. With V trimmed by 5 bases and J by 2 bases, 3 bases remained unmatched. Here the CDR3 reads CASRDRDAGNTIYF. CDR3 DNA sequence: TGCGCCAGCAGGGACAGGGATGCTGGAAACACCATATATTTT. The whole variable domain, filled in from reference TRBV5-1 and TRBJ1-3, reads KAGVTQTPRYLIKTRGQQVTLSCSPISGHRSVSWYQQTPGQGLQFLFEYFSETQRNKGNFPGRFSGRQFSNSRSEMNVSTLELGDSALYLCASRDRDAGNTIYFGEGSWLTVV.

The J gene is TRBJ2-4, the V gene TRBV7-2; 10 bases agree with TRBD2. CDR3 length equals 14 residues. V was pared by 5 bases and J by 9 bases, with 7 bases of the junction left unmatched. Germline assignment: CDR1 SGHTA and CDR2 FQGNSA. The CDR3 region has the DNA TGTGCCAGCAGCCCTGGGACTAGCGTTGTCATTCAGTACTTC. Translated, it gives CASSPGTSVVIQYF.

About this clone itself: Other DNA sequences of this sample code for an identical CDR3. This rearrangement joins TRBV18 to TRBJ1-5; 11 bases fit TRBD1. The germline gives CDR1 KGHSH, CDR2 LQKENI. The CDR3 extends over 15 amino acids. V trimming: 2 bases; J trimming: 7 bases; junction bases outside the gene matches: 4. CDR3 loop: CASSPGQGAVQPQHF. The CDR3 DNA sequence: TGTGCCAGCTCACCAGGACAGGGGGCAGTCCAGCCCCAGCATTTT.

The J gene is TRBJ1-5, the V gene TRBV6-1; TRBD1 matches at 7 bases. The junction had 9 bases not matched to a gene; V was cut back by 4 bases and J by 3 bases. The CDR3 consists of 16 residues. Germline V gene sequence: CDR1 MNHNS, CDR2 SASEGT. The CDR3 protein is CASSVDEGQLNQPQHF. In nucleotides, the CDR3 is TGTGCCAGCAGTGTTGATGAGGGACAGCTCAATCAGCCCCAGCATTTT.

The J gene is TRBJ1-2, the V gene TRBV5-4; D uncertain. The CDR3 length is 13 residues. The germline CDR1 and CDR2 sequences are SGHNT and YYREEE (reference sequence). Trimming left V 5 bases short and J 4 bases short, with 12 bases between. CDR3 region: CASRRPGVYGYTF. The CDR3 DNA sequence: TGTGCCAGCAGGCGGCCCGGGGTCTATGGCTACACCTTC. Together with reference TRBV5-4 and TRBJ1-2, the CDR3 gives the full variable domain: ETGVTQSPTHLIKTRGQQVTLRCSSQSGHNTVSWYQQALGQGPQFIFQYYREEENGRGNFPPRFSGLQFPNYSSELNVNALELDDSALYLCASRRPGVYGYTFGSGTRLTVV.

The rearrangement joins TRBV2 to TRBJ2-7, with TRBD1 matching 7 bases. The CDR3 is 14 residues long. Germline lookup yields CDR1 SNHLY and CDR2 FYNNEI. The V segment lost 7 bases and the J segment 0 bases; nucleotides outside the gene matches: 6. This CDR3 reads CASMTGPVSYEQYF. For the CDR3, the DNA is TGTGCCAGCATGACAGGGCCAGTCTCCTACGAGCAGTACTTC.